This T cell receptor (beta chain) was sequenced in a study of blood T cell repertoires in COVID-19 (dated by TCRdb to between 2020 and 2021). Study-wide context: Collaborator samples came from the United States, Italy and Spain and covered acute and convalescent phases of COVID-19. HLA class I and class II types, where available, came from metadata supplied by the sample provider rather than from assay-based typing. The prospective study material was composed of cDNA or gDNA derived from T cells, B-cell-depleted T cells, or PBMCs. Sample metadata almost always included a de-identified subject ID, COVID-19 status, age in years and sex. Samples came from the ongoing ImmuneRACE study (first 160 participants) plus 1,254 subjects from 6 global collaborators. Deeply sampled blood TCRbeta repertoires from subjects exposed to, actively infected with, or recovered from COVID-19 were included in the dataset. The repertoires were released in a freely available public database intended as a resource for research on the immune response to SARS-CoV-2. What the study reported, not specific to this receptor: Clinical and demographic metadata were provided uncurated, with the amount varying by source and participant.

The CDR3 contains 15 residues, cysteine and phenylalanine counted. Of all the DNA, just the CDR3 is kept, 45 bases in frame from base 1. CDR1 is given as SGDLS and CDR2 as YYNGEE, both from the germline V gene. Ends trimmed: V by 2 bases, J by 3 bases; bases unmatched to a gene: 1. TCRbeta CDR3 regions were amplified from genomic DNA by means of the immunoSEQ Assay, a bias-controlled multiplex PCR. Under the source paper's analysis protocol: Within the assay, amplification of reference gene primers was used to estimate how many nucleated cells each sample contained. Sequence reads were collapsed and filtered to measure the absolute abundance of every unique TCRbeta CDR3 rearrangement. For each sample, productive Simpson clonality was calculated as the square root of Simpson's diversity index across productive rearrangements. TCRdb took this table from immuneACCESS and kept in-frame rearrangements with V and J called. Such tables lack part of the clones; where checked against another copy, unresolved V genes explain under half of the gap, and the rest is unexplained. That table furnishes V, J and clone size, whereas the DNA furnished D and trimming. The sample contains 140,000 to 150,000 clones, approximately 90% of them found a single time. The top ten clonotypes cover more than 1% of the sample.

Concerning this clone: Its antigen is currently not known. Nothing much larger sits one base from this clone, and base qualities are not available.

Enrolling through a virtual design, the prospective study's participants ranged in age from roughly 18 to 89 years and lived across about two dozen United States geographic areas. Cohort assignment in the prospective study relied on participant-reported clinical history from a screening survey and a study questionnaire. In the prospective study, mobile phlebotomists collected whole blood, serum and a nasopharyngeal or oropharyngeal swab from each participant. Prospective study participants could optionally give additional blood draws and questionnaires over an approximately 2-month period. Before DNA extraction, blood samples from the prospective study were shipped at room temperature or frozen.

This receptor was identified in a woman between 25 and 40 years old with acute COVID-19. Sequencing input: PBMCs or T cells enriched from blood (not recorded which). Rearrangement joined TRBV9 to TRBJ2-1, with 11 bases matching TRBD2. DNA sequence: TGTGCCAGCAGCGTGGGACTAGCGGTCTACAATGAGCAGTTCTTC. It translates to CASSVGLAVYNEQFF.